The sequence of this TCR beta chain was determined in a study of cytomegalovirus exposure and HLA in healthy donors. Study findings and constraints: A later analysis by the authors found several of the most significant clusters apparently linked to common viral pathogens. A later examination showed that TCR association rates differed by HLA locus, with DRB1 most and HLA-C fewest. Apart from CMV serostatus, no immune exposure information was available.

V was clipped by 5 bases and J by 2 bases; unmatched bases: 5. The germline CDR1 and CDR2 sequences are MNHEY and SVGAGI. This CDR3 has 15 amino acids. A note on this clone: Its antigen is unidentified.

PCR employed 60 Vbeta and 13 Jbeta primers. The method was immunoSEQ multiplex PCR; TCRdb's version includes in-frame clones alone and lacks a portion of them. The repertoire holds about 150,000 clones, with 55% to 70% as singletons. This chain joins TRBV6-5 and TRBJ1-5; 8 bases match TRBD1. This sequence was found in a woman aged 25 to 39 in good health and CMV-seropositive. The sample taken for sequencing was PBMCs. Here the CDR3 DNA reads TGTGCCAGCAGTCACGGACAGGGAGGCAATCAGCCCCAGCATTTT. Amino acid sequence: CASSHGQGGNQPQHF.